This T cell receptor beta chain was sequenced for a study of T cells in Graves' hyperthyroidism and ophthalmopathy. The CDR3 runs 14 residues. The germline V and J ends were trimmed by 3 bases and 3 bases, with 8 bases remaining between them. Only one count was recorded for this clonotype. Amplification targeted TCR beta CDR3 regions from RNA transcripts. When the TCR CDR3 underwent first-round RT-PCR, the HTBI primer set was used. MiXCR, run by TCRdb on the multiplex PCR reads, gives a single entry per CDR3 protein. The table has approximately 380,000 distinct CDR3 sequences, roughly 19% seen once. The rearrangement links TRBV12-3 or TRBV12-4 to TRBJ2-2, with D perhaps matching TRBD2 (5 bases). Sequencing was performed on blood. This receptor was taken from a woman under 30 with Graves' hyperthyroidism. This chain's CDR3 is CASSLQEDTGELFF. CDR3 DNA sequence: TGTGCCAGCAGTTTGCAGGAGGACACCGGGGAGCTGTTTTTT.